The 9 T cell receptor beta chains reported below all come from one sample, sequenced in a study of T cell responses to AZD1222 COVID-19 vaccine. The data were produced by immunoSEQ multiplex PCR, yet TCRdb's version contains in-frame clones alone and is incomplete. The sample records 150,000 to 200,000 clones, about 92% being singletons. Sequencing was performed on peripheral blood, taken 28 days after the second AZD1222 dose. Every receptor here comes from an adult who received the AZD1222 COVID-19 vaccine.

The rearrangement links TRBV11-2 to TRBJ1-2, with D hard to call. The CDR3 runs to 12 residues. CDR1 is SGHAT, CDR2 FQNNGV, per germline. Trimming took 5 bases from V and 8 from J, leaving 12 bases between them. The CDR3, as DNA: TGTGCCAGCAGCGTCGCTAGGACCGGCTACACCTTC. Its protein product is CASSVARTGYTF.

The chain is built from TRBV4-1 and TRBJ1-2; 7 positions agree with TRBD1. Looked up from germline, CDR1 is MGHRA and CDR2 is YSYEKL. J gave up 3 bases and V 5 bases, and 6 bases lay outside the gene matches. The CDR3 contains 14 residues. Written as DNA, the CDR3 is TGCGCCAGCAGCGCTGGACAGGCCCACTATGGCTACACCTTC. Translation gives CASSAGQAHYGYTF.

The chain carries TRBV7-3 and TRBJ2-3; TRBD2 matches at 7 bases. CDR3 length equals 15 residues. V gave up 5 bases and J gave up 0 bases; unmatched junction bases: 5. Germline V gives CDR1 SGHTA, CDR2 FQGTGA. The CDR3 sequence is CASSLLAASTDTQYF. The CDR3 region has the DNA TGTGCCAGCAGCCTTCTAGCGGCTAGCACAGATACGCAGTATTTT. The entire variable domain, with the rest obtained from reference TRBV7-3 and TRBJ2-3, is as follows: GAGVSQTPSNKVTEKGKYVELRCDPISGHTALYWYRQSLGQGPEFLIYFQGTGAADDSGLPNDRFFAVRPEGSVSTLKIQRTERGDSAVYLCASSLLAASTDTQYFGPGTRLTVL.

The chain employs TRBV5-1 and TRBJ2-3, with TRBD1 matching 7 bases. The CDR3 runs to 14 residues. Germline V gene sequence: CDR1 SGHRS, CDR2 YFSETQ. Trimming at V came to 2 bases and at J to 5 bases, leaving 5 bases not matched to a gene. The chain's CDR3 is CASSLGQAGDTQYF. The DNA for the CDR3 is TGCGCCAGCAGCTTAGGACAGGCCGGAGATACGCAGTATTTT.

The chain recombines TRBV29-1 with TRBJ1-2; 8 bases match TRBD1. Trimming removed 6 bases from V and 1 base from J; junction bases left unmatched: 7. The CDR3 runs to 14 residues. The germline V gene has CDR1 SQVTM and CDR2 ANQGSEA. The CDR3 protein is CSVADRGRNYGYTF. CDR3 DNA: TGCAGCGTCGCTGACAGGGGTCGTAACTATGGCTACACCTTC.

The sample holds one count of this clone. The gene calls are TRBV30 and TRBJ2-7; D unclear. V gave up 0 bases and J gave up 4 bases, with 4 bases separating them. The CDR3 runs 11 residues. Germline loops: CDR1 GTSNPN, CDR2 SVGIG (reference sequence). CDR3 sequence (DNA): TGTGCCTGGAGTGTATCTTACGAGCAGTACTTC. Its translation: CAWSVSYEQYF.

The V gene is TRBV13, the J gene TRBJ1-1, with D maybe TRBD1 (6 bases). The CDR3 contains 14 residues. The V end lost 5 bases, the J end lost 1 base, and 11 bases lay between the germline ends. Germline V gives CDR1 PRHDT, CDR2 FYEKMQ (reference sequence). The CDR3 reads CASSGRGWNTEAFF. The CDR3 nucleotides read TGTGCCAGCAGCGGCAGGGGTTGGAACACTGAAGCTTTCTTT. The full variable domain, with the rest looked up from reference TRBV13 and TRBJ1-1, is AAGVIQSPRHLIKEKRETATLKCYPIPRHDTVYWYQQGPGQDPQFLISFYEKMQSDKGSIPDRFSAQQFSDYHSELNMSSLELGDSALYFCASSGRGWNTEAFFGQGTRLTVV.

The V and J genes are TRBV5-4 and TRBJ2-1, with D tentatively TRBD1 (7 bases). The CDR3 has 16 residues. V shed 0 bases and J shed 1 base, with 11 bases lying between them. Germline CDR1 and CDR2: SGHNT and YYREEE (reference sequence). The CDR3 sequence is CASSLGGTVSYNEQFF. As DNA, the CDR3 is TGTGCCAGCAGCTTGGGCGGGACAGTTTCCTACAATGAGCAGTTCTTC. Filled out from reference TRBV5-4 and TRBJ2-1, the complete variable domain reads ETGVTQSPTHLIKTRGQQVTLRCSSQSGHNTVSWYQQALGQGPQFIFQYYREEENGRGNFPPRFSGLQFPNYSSELNVNALELDDSALYLCASSLGGTVSYNEQFFGPGTRLTVL.

This chain links TRBV7-9 with TRBJ1-4; D call uncertain. CDR1 and CDR2 from the germline V gene are SEHNR and FQNEAQ (reference sequence). Deletions cut 2 bases from V and 8 bases from J, with 15 bases between. CDR3 length: 15 amino acids. CDR3 sequence reads: CASSLLFDLAEKLFF. CDR3 DNA sequence: TGTGCCAGCAGCTTACTTTTTGACCTGGCAGAAAAACTGTTTTTT.